What follows is one TCR beta chain and its context. The source of the sample is a study of blood T cell repertoires in COVID-19. Study-wide context: The origin of the acute and convalescent COVID-19 samples was the United States, Italy and Spain. Nucleic acid was either cDNA or gDNA, and it came from T cells, B-cell-depleted T cells, or PBMCs.

Germline V gene lookup returns CDR1 SGHDN and CDR2 FVKESK. V lost 3 bases, J lost 2 bases, and 3 bases stayed unmatched. This CDR3 has 15 amino acids. In the source study's methods: Reference gene primer amplification gave estimated nucleated cell counts. Sequencing was performed with immunoSEQ multiplex PCR; in TCRdb, only in-frame clones are kept and a portion is missing. V and J calls and clone size are given by that table; D and trimming were obtained from the DNA. The table lists 180,000 or so clones, about 75% of them singletons. The chain carries TRBV14 and TRBJ2-7; TRBD2 agrees at 11 bases. This clonotype was sampled from a woman aged 50 to 60 with active or convalescent COVID-19. The sequencing sample was made of peripheral blood. CDR3 bases: TGTGCCAGCAGCCATAGCGGGAGGGCAACCTACGAGCAGTACTTC. Translating it yields CASSHSGRATYEQYF.